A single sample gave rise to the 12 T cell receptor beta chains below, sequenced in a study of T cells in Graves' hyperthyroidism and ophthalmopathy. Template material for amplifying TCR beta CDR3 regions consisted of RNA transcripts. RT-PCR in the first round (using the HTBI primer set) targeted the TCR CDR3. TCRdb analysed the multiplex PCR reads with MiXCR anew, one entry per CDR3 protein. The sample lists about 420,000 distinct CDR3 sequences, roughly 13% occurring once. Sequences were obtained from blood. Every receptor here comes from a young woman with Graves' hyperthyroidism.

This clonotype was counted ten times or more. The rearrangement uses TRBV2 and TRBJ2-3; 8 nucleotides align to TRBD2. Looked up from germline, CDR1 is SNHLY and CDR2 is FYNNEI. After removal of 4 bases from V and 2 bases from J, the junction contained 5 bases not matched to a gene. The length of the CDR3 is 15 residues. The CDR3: CASSARGRFTDTQYF. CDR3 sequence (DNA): TGTGCCAGCAGTGCTCGCGGGAGGTTCACAGATACGCAGTATTTT.

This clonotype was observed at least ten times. The CDR3 nucleotides are TGTGCCAGCAGTGAAGCCGGGACAGGCATTTATGGCTACACCTTC. Residues: CASSEAGTGIYGYTF. V is TRBV6-1 and J is TRBJ1-2, with 8 bases fitting TRBD1. The CDR3 is 15 residues long. Germline trimming cut 0 bases from V and 5 bases from J; bases unmatched to any gene: 5. Germline CDR1 reads MNHNS; CDR2 reads SASEGT.

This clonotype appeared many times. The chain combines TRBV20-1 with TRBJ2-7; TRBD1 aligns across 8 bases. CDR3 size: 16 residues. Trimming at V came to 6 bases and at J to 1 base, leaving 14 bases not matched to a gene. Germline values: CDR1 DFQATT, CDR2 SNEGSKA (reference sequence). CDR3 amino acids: CSAHQIDRGFSYEQYF. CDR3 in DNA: TGCAGTGCGCACCAGATCGACAGGGGATTTTCCTACGAGCAGTACTTC.

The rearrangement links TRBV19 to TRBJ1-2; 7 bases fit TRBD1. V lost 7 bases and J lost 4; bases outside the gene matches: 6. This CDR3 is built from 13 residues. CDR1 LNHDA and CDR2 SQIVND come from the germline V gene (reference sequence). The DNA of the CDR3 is TGTGCCAGTACGCCAAGGGGGCCCTATGGCTACACCTTC. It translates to CASTPRGPYGYTF.

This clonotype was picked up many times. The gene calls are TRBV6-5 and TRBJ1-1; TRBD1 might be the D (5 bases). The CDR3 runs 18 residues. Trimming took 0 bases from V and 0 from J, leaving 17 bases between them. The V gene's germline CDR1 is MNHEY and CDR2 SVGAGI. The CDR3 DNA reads TGTGCCAGCAGTTACTCGAGGGGCCGTACGACAGTGAACACTGAAGCTTTCTTT. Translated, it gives CASSYSRGRTTVNTEAFF.

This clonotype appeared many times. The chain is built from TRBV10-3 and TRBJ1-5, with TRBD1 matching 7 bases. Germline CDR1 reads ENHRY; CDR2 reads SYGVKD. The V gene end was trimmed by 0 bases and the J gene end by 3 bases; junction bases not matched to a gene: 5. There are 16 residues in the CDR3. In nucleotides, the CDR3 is TGTGCCATCAGTGAGTCATGGGACAGATCCAATCAGCCCCAGCATTTT. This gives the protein CAISESWDRSNQPQHF.

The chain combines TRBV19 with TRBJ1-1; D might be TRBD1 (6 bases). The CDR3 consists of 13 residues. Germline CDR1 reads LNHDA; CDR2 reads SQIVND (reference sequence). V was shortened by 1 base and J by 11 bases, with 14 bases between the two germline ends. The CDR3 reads CASSIGGGRDAFF. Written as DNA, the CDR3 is TGTGCCAGTAGTATAGGGGGGGGGCGCGATGCTTTCTTT.

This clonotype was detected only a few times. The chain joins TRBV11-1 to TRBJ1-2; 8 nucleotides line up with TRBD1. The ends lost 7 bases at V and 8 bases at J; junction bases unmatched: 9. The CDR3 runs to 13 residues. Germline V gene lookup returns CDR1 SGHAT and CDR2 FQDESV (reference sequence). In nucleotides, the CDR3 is TGTGCCAGCACGCCTCAGGGGGCGCGGGGCTACACCTTC. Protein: CASTPQGARGYTF.

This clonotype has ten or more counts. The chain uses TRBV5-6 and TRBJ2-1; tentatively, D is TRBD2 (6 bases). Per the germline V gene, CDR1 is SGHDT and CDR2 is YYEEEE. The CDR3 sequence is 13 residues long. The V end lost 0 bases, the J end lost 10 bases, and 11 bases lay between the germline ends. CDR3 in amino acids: CASSLGAGLEQFF. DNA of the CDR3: TGTGCCAGCAGCTTGGGAGCAGGACTAGAGCAGTTCTTC.

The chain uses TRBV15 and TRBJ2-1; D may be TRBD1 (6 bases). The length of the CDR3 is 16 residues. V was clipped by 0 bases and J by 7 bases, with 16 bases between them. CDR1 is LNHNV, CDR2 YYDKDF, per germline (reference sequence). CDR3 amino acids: CATSRDQGTIRNEQFF. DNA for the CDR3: TGTGCCACCAGCAGAGATCAGGGGACGATTCGAAATGAGCAGTTCTTC. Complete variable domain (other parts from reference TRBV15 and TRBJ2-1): DAMVIQNPRYQVTQFGKPVTLSCSQTLNHNVMYWYQQKSSQAPKLLFHYYDKDFNNEADTPDNFQSRRPNTSFCFLDIRSPGLGDTAMYLCATSRDQGTIRNEQFFGPGTRLTVL.

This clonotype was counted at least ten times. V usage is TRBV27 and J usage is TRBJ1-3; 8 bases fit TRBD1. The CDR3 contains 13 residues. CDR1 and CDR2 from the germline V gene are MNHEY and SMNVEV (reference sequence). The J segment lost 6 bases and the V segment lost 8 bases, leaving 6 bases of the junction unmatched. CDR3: CASADRVENTIYF. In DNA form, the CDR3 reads TGTGCCAGCGCGGACAGGGTGGAAAACACCATATATTTT.

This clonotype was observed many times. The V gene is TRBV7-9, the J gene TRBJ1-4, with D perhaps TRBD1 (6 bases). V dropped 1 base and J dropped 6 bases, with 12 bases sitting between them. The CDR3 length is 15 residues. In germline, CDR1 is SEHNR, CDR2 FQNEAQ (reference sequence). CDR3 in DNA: TGTGCCAGCAGCTTAGGAGGGGGTTTCGATGAAAAACTGTTTTTT. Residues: CASSLGGGFDEKLFF.